This T cell receptor beta chain was sequenced for a study of blood T cell repertoires in COVID-19. The assay was immunoSEQ multiplex PCR, and TCRdb's table has in-frame clones only and misses some. The table includes some 150,000 clones, 84% detected once. V was pared by 3 bases and J by 6 bases, with 13 bases of the junction left unmatched. Germline CDR1 and CDR2: SGHRS and YFSETQ. The length of the CDR3 is 17 residues. V is TRBV5-1 and J is TRBJ2-3, with 10 bases matching TRBD2. The sequencing sample was made of peripheral blood. The receptor was derived from a woman between 50 and 59 years old with acute or convalescent COVID-19. As DNA, the CDR3 is TGCGCCAGCAGCTGGACTGCTAGCGGGGGAGCATCCGATACGCAGTATTTT. Translating it yields CASSWTASGGASDTQYF.